The clone carrying this T cell receptor beta chain was recorded many times. The CDR3 sequence is 16 residues long. Germline loops: CDR1 MNHEY, CDR2 SMNVEV (reference sequence). V was cut by 6 bases and J by 4 bases, with 20 bases left in between. The entry originates in a study of naive and memory T cell subsets. TCR cDNA received a 3' ligated oligonucleotide that carried a UMI. Whole blood, 2.5 to 3 ml, came from adult healthy volunteers. Amplification of ligated cDNA took four PCR rounds with SP2 and nested alpha and beta constant primers. Alpha and beta constant region primers primed reverse transcription for blood and skin samples. TCRdb passed the 5' RACE reads through MiXCR, listing each CDR3 protein once. The sample records approximately 52,000 distinct CDR3 sequences, around 5% being singletons.

The gene calls are TRBV27 and TRBJ2-3; a possible D gene is TRBD1 (6 bases). The source of this sequence is a female donor in good health. This CDR3 reads CASSPKGGYGSDTQYF. CDR3 nucleotide sequence: TGTGCCAGCAGCCCCAAAGGGGGTTATGGCTCAGATACGCAGTATTTT.